Listed below are T cell receptor beta chains from one sample, sequenced in a study of brain metastases from non-small cell lung cancer. TCRdb keeps only in-frame clones here, not all; method: immunoSEQ multiplex PCR. This table holds 4,500 or so clones, around 80% found once. The source material was tumor-adjacent normal tissue. These receptors came from a donor at least 40 years old with non-small cell lung cancer. The CDR3 runs from the conserved cysteine through the conserved F or W. Fields, in order: D gene, clone size, V gene, J gene, CDR3 protein, CDR3 DNA. The D gene is left open where the match is weak. Only some rows state a clone size, as once, few, many or a class for expanded clones.

>.|few|TRBV14|TRBJ2-7
CASSHNYEQYF
TGTGCCAGCAGCCACAACTACGAGCAGTACTTC
>TRBD1|.|TRBV5-4|TRBJ1-5
CASSLGDREQPQHF
TGTGCCAGCAGCTTGGGGGACAGAGAACAGCCCCAGCATTTT
>.|.|TRBV6-2/TRBV6-3|TRBJ2-1
CASSYSSESNEQFF
TGTGCCAGCAGTTACTCTAGCGAATCCAATGAGCAGTTCTTC
>TRBD1|.|TRBV5-4|TRBJ2-1
CASSRDRAYNEQFF
TGTGCCAGCAGCCGGGACAGGGCTTACAATGAGCAGTTCTTC
>.|.|TRBV5-6|TRBJ2-5
CASSLEQKTQYF
TGTGCCAGCAGCTTGGAGCAGAAGACCCAGTACTTC
>TRBD2|.|TRBV29-1|TRBJ2-5
CSDLAGGLSETQYF
TGCAGCGATCTAGCGGGAGGGCTAAGCGAGACCCAGTACTTC
>TRBD2|few|TRBV7-3|TRBJ2-7
CASSPRLAGADEQYF
TGTGCCAGCAGCCCCCGACTAGCGGGAGCTGACGAGCAGTACTTC
>.|.|TRBV5-1|TRBJ1-2
CASSLGGGGYIF
TGCGCCAGCAGCTTGGGGGGGGGCGGCTACATCTTC
>.|.|TRBV5-1|TRBJ2-1
CASSPRPYRPYEQFF
TGCGCCAGCAGCCCCCGACCTTATCGACCTTATGAGCAGTTCTTC
>TRBD2|.|TRBV5-1|TRBJ2-1
CASSPWTSGNEQFF
TGCGCCAGCAGCCCTTGGACTAGCGGAAATGAGCAGTTCTTC
>.|.|TRBV28|TRBJ1-4
CASSLTRKLFF
TGTGCCAGCAGTTTAACAAGAAAACTGTTTTTT
>.|.|TRBV7-2|TRBJ2-7
CASSLAGQSYEQYF
TGTGCCAGCAGCTTAGCTGGACAGTCCTACGAGCAGTACTTC
>.|.|TRBV11-3|TRBJ2-1
CASSSERPSALSYNEQFF
TGTGCCAGCAGCTCGGAACGCCCTAGCGCCCTCTCTTACAATGAGCAGTTCTTC
>.|once|TRBV19|TRBJ1-1
CASSIRPGRVNTEAFF
TGTGCCAGTAGCATCCGCCCCGGCCGGGTGAACACTGAAGCTTTCTTT
>TRBD2|.|TRBV3-1/TRBV3-2|TRBJ2-5
CATRLAGFGETQYF
TGTGCCACACGACTAGCGGGATTCGGGGAGACCCAGTACTTC
>TRBD1|.|TRBV28|TRBJ1-1
CASSLFISGTGAMNTEAFF
TGTGCCAGCAGTTTATTTATAAGCGGGACAGGGGCTATGAACACTGAAGCTTTCTTT
>.|.|TRBV29-1|TRBJ1-1
CSVWYGLNTEAFF
TGCAGCGTTTGGTACGGCCTGAACACTGAAGCTTTTTTT
>.|.|TRBV28|TRBJ2-7
CASSGLAGLSYEQYF
TGTGCCAGCAGTGGACTGGCCGGTCTCTCCTACGAGCAGTACTTC
>.|.|TRBV6-5|TRBJ2-3
CASSLGGADTQYF
TGTGCCAGCAGTCTCGGCGGGGCAGATACGCAGTATTTT
>TRBD1|.|TRBV7-8|TRBJ1-6
CASSIGTGTSPLHF
TGTGCCAGCAGTATCGGGACAGGAACCTCACCCCTCCACTTT
>.|.|TRBV7-9|TRBJ1-6
CASIQLNSPLHF
TGTGCCAGCATCCAACTCAATTCACCCCTCCACTTT
>TRBD1|.|TRBV10-3|TRBJ2-3
CAISDVRDRATDTQYF
TGTGCCATCAGTGATGTGCGGGACAGGGCCACAGATACGCAGTATTTT
>.|.|TRBV7-9|TRBJ1-1
CASSSAFDTEAFF
TGTGCCAGCAGCTCCGCTTTCGATACTGAAGCTTTCTTT
>.|.|TRBV19|TRBJ2-3
CASSIAGTSTDTQYF
TGTGCCAGTAGTATCGCGGGCACTAGCACAGATACGCAGTATTTT
>.|.|TRBV7-2|TRBJ2-5
CASSLGTGQRGRETQYF
TGTGCCAGCAGCTTAGGGACGGGACAACGCGGCCGAGAGACCCAGTACTTC
>.|.|TRBV24-1|TRBJ2-1
CATSAGREQFF
TGTGCCACCAGTGCCGGACGTGAGCAGTTCTTC
>.|once|TRBV4-3|TRBJ2-7
CASSRGQGNEQYF
TGCGCCAGCAGCCGGGGGCAGGGGAACGAGCAGTACTTC
>TRBD1|.|TRBV15|TRBJ1-2
CATSRRVTGDGYTF
TGTGCCACCAGCAGGAGGGTGACAGGGGATGGCTACACCTTC
>TRBD1|.|TRBV7-6|TRBJ1-6
CASSGRDSDNSPLHF
TGTGCCAGCAGCGGACGGGACAGCGATAATTCACCCCTCCACTTT
>.|.|TRBV7-8|TRBJ2-1
CASSLNQWEQFF
TGTGCCAGCAGCTTAAATCAATGGGAGCAGTTCTTC
>.|.|TRBV27|TRBJ1-1
CASSFRVNTEAFF
TGTGCCAGTAGTTTCAGGGTAAACACTGAAGCTTTCTTT
>.|.|TRBV7-8|TRBJ2-1
CASSLRGGNSYNEQFF
TGTGCCAGCAGCTTAAGGGGGGGCAACTCCTACAATGAGCAGTTCTTC
>.|.|TRBV5-1|TRBJ1-1
CASSYGTPMNTEAFF
TGCGCCAGCAGCTATGGGACACCAATGAACACTGAAGCTTTCTTT
>TRBD1|.|TRBV2|TRBJ2-7
CASKDRPSSYEQYF
TGTGCCAGCAAGGACAGGCCAAGCTCCTACGAGCAGTACTTC
>.|.|TRBV6-4|TRBJ2-7
CASSAEPGSSYEQYF
TGTGCCAGCAGCGCCGAGCCGGGTAGCTCCTACGAGCAGTACTTC
>TRBD2|.|TRBV29-1|TRBJ2-7
CSGDGAGGYEQYF
TGCAGCGGGGACGGGGCGGGGGGTTACGAGCAGTACTTC
>.|once|TRBV7-6|TRBJ2-7
CASSLGAGRDEQYF
TGTGCCAGCAGTCTCGGGGCAGGTCGCGACGAGCAGTACTTC
>.|.|TRBV24-1|TRBJ2-3
CATSKTDTQYF
TGTGCCACGTCGAAGACAGATACGCAGTATTTT
>.|.|TRBV5-6|TRBJ1-2
CASSLGSGGNYGYTF
TGTGCCAGCAGCTTGGGATCGGGGGGCAACTATGGCTACACCTTC
>.|.|TRBV21-1|TRBJ2-7
CASIQRASVAYEQYF
TGTGCCAGCATCCAGCGGGCTAGCGTCGCCTACGAGCAGTACTTC
>TRBD2|.|TRBV6-5|TRBJ2-5
CASSLGLGGKETQYF
TGTGCCAGCTCCCTCGGGCTGGGAGGGAAAGAGACCCAGTACTTC
>.|.|TRBV18|TRBJ1-2
CASSPVKGTNYGYTF
TGTGCCAGCTCACCGGTGAAGGGTACGAACTATGGCTACACCTTC
>TRBD1|.|TRBV6-6|TRBJ2-2
CASRDSTSTGELFF
TGTGCCAGCCGGGACAGCACAAGCACCGGGGAGCTGTTTTTT
>.|few|TRBV5-4|TRBJ2-7
CASSLEVGGAYEQYF
TGTGCCAGCAGCTTGGAAGTAGGCGGCGCCTACGAGCAGTACTTC
>.|.|TRBV28|TRBJ1-3
CGGARDGSGNTIYF
TGTGGGGGGGCCCGAGACGGCTCTGGAAACACCATATATTTT
>.|.|TRBV7-2|TRBJ2-7
CASSHYVYEQYF
TGTGCCAGCAGTCATTACGTCTACGAGCAGTACTTC